These T cell receptor beta chains were read from a single sample in a study of blood T cell repertoires in COVID-19. TCRdb's table, derived via immunoSEQ multiplex PCR, lists solely in-frame clones and lacks some. The top ten hold over 1.5% of the sample, which has 40,000 or so clones, around 80% seen once. Sequenced sample: peripheral blood. The receptor set was obtained from a man in his sixties with COVID-19, enrolled during active disease. Both conserved end residues are part of each CDR3. A D gene is named only where the DNA matches it firmly. Some rows mark clone size as missing; the rest say once, few, many or name a class of expanded clone.

>TRBD1|TRBJ1-4|TRBV28|-
TGTGCCAGCAGTCCTTCGCACGGGACAGGGGGCTCTGAAAAACTGTTTTTT
CASSPSHGTGGSEKLFF
>TRBD1|TRBJ1-2|TRBV18|-
TGTGCCAGCTCACCACCGAAAGGACAGGGGGCTTACGGCTACACCTTC
CASSPPKGQGAYGYTF
>-|TRBJ2-6|TRBV9|-
TGTGCCAGCAGCGTAGACGGACTCCCTTACTCTGGGGCCAACGTCCTGACTTTC
CASSVDGLPYSGANVLTF
>-|TRBJ1-2|TRBV6-5|-
TGTGCCAGCAGTCGTGGGGGGGGCGAACTGAGAGGCTACACCTTC
CASSRGGGELRGYTF
>TRBD1|TRBJ2-3|TRBV5-1|-
TGCGCCAGCACACTCTCGGGACAGGTTGTAACAGATACGCAGTATTTT
CASTLSGQVVTDTQYF
>TRBD1|TRBJ2-7|TRBV19|once
TGTGCCAGCGGGACAGGGTCCTCCGAGCAGTACTTC
CASGTGSSEQYF
>-|TRBJ2-2|TRBV11-1|-
TGTGCCAGCAGCTTAACTCTAGCGAACACCGGGGAGCTGTTTTTT
CASSLTLANTGELFF
>-|TRBJ2-5|TRBV6-1|-
TGTGCCAGCAGTGAAGTCCCAAGGCAGGGGCAAGAGACCCAGTACTTC
CASSEVPRQGQETQYF
>-|TRBJ2-5|TRBV5-1|-
TGCGCCAGCAGCTTCCAGGGGCCTAAGCAAGAGACCCAGTACTTC
CASSFQGPKQETQYF
>-|TRBJ2-3|TRBV7-3|-
TGTGCCAGCAGCCCCCTCCCCGGAGGGGGCACAGATACGCAGTATTTT
CASSPLPGGGTDTQYF
>TRBD1|TRBJ1-6|TRBV5-6|-
TGTGCCAGCAGCATCGGACAGGGGGGGTTTAGTAATTCACCCCTCCACTTT
CASSIGQGGFSNSPLHF
>TRBD1|TRBJ1-1|TRBV6-5|-
TGTGCCAGCAGCTCAGGGGGCAGGAACACTGAAGCTTTCTTT
CASSSGGRNTEAFF
>-|TRBJ1-2|TRBV5-4|-
TGTGCCAGCAGCAAACCACAGGGACGGGATGGCTACACCTTC
CASSKPQGRDGYTF
>-|TRBJ2-4|TRBV29-1|-
TGCAGCGTTGGACAGGAGAAAAACATTCAGTACTTC
CSVGQEKNIQYF
>-|TRBJ1-4|TRBV5-1|few
TGCGCCAGCAGACTCAATGAAAAACTGTTTTTT
CASRLNEKLFF
>-|TRBJ1-3|TRBV18|-
TGTGCCAGCTCACCCTCCTCCGGAAACACCATATATTTT
CASSPSSGNTIYF
>TRBD1|TRBJ2-3|TRBV6-5|once
TGTGCCAGCAGTTACGGGCAGGGGGCATTTAATACGCAGTATTTT
CASSYGQGAFNTQYF
>-|TRBJ2-3|TRBV12-3/TRBV12-4|once
TGTGCCAGCAGACCTACTAGCTCCCCTACGCAGTATTTT
CASRPTSSPTQYF
>TRBD1|TRBJ1-2|TRBV9|once
TGTGCCAGCAGCGCCACCCCGACAGGGCTCACGAACTATGGCTACACCTTC
CASSATPTGLTNYGYTF
>-|TRBJ1-1|TRBV12-2|-
TGTGCAAGTCGCTTGAGGAGACAGGGATGCACTGAAGCTTTCTTT
CASRLRRQGCTEAFF
>TRBD1|TRBJ1-4|TRBV3-1/TRBV3-2|few
TGTGCCAGCAGCCAAGGGTTGGCAGGGGGCGAAAAACTGTTTTTT
CASSQGLAGGEKLFF
>-|TRBJ1-2|TRBV4-3|-
TGCGCCAGCAGCCAGGGTGGGGGGGCTAACTATGGCTACACCTTC
CASSQGGGANYGYTF
>-|TRBJ1-1|TRBV11-2|-
TGTGCCAGCAGCGTAGGGGGGGGTGGTACTGAAGCTTTCTTT
CASSVGGGGTEAFF
>-|TRBJ1-4|TRBV28|-
TGTGCCAGCAGTTTCGTGCAGGGAAAACTGTTTTTT
CASSFVQGKLFF
>-|TRBJ1-6|TRBV11-2|once
TGTGCCAGCAGCGCTTCGGGAAATTCACCCCTCCACTTT
CASSASGNSPLHF
>-|TRBJ1-5|TRBV19|-
TGTGCCACTCAGCGCCCCGGACAATTGAATCAGCCCCAGCATTTT
CATQRPGQLNQPQHF
>-|TRBJ1-5|TRBV6-5|-
TGTGCCAGCAGGACAGAGGTTGGGCAGCCCCAGCATTTT
CASRTEVGQPQHF
>-|TRBJ1-1|TRBV2|-
TGTGCCAGCGGAATCAGGGGCGAAGCTTTCTTT
CASGIRGEAFF
>-|TRBJ1-6|TRBV5-1|-
TGCGCCAGCAGCTTGAACAGGAATTCACCCCTCCACTTT
CASSLNRNSPLHF
>-|TRBJ1-5|TRBV19|-
TGTGCCAGTAGTAAGGGGCCAGTCGGGAGCAATCAGCCCCAGCATTTT
CASSKGPVGSNQPQHF
>-|TRBJ1-2|TRBV10-3|-
TGTGCCATCAGTGAGCGGAAAACAGGGACCCTCTATGGCTACACCTTC
CAISERKTGTLYGYTF
>-|TRBJ1-1|TRBV14|-
TGTGCCAGCAGCCTTCTAGGGGGAATGAACACTGAAGCTTTCTTT
CASSLLGGMNTEAFF
>-|TRBJ2-1|TRBV4-2|-
TGTGCCAGCAGCCAAGAGACGGAGCATGAGCAGTTCTTC
CASSQETEHEQFF
>TRBD1|TRBJ1-1|TRBV6-6|once
TGTGCCAGCAGGACGCCAGGGGGGTCTTTCTTT
CASRTPGGSFF